The rows below give T cell receptor beta chains drawn from one sample of a study of siplizumab effects on memory and regulatory T cells. TCRdb keeps only in-frame clones here, not all; method: immunoSEQ multiplex PCR. The sample yields 97,000 or so clones, 80% to 95% seen once. The sequenced sample consisted of CD4+ T cells sorted from blood. The receptors originated from a human donor in good health. CDR3s include the opening cysteine and the closing phenylalanine or tryptophan. D genes are given only for firm matches. Clone size appears in some rows only: once, few, many, or a class for an expanded clone.

size,D,J,V,CDR3,DNA
.,.,TRBJ2-7,TRBV6-4,CASSESRRSYEQYF,TGTGCCAGCAGTGAATCTAGGCGCTCCTACGAGCAGTACTTC
.,.,TRBJ1-2,TRBV19,CASSIATLYYGYTF,TGTGCCAGTAGTATCGCGACCCTCTACTATGGCTACACCTTC
.,TRBD1,TRBJ1-2,TRBV4-1,CASSQAGTGAGYGYTF,TGCGCCAGCAGCCAAGCTGGAACAGGGGCCGGCTATGGCTACACCTTC
.,TRBD1,TRBJ2-3,TRBV18,CASSRDRGSDTQYF,TGTGCCAGCTCAAGAGACAGGGGATCAGATACGCAGTATTTT
.,TRBD2,TRBJ2-1,TRBV5-1,CASSLETSGAFF,TGCGCCAGCAGCTTGGAGACTAGCGGGGCGTTCTTC
.,.,TRBJ2-2,TRBV9,CARRWQPGELFF,TGTGCCAGAAGATGGCAGCCCGGGGAGCTGTTTTTT
.,.,TRBJ2-2,TRBV6-1,CATRGTGELFF,TGTGCCACCAGGGGTACCGGGGAGCTGTTTTTT
.,.,TRBJ1-5,TRBV7-2,CASSLNSNQPQHF,TGTGCCAGCAGCTTAAACTCGAATCAGCCCCAGCATTTT
.,TRBD2,TRBJ2-2,TRBV7-2,CASSWTGTSATNTGELFF,TGTGCCAGCAGCTGGACCGGGACTAGCGCCACGAACACCGGGGAGCTGTTTTTT
once,.,TRBJ1-1,TRBV7-2,CASSWGRGEAFF,TGTGCCAGCAGCTGGGGGAGGGGTGAAGCTTTCTTT
.,.,TRBJ1-1,TRBV28,CASRGVGEAFF,TGTGCCAGCAGGGGGGTGGGTGAAGCTTTCTTT
.,.,TRBJ1-1,TRBV6-5,CASSPGARLRTEAFF,TGTGCCAGCAGTCCAGGCGCCCGCCTCAGGACTGAAGCTTTCTTT
.,.,TRBJ2-7,TRBV20-1,CSAWQYEQYF,TGCAGTGCTTGGCAGTACGAGCAGTACTTC
.,.,TRBJ2-7,TRBV6-1,CASRETGPAGQYF,TGTGCCAGCAGGGAGACAGGGCCAGCGGGGCAGTACTTC
few,.,TRBJ2-2,TRBV7-2,CASSLSSGLTKTGELFF,TGTGCCAGCAGCTTATCTTCGGGACTGACTAAGACCGGGGAGCTGTTTTTT
.,.,TRBJ2-7,TRBV7-2,CASRGAGGYYEQYF,TGTGCCAGCAGGGGAGCAGGGGGGTACTACGAGCAGTACTTC
.,.,TRBJ2-1,TRBV28,CASRLPYNEQFF,TGTGCCAGCAGGCTCCCATACAATGAGCAGTTCTTC
.,.,TRBJ2-5,TRBV30,CAWSVGETQYF,TGTGCCTGGAGCGTAGGGGAGACCCAGTACTTC
.,.,TRBJ2-1,TRBV5-1,CASSRDSPNEQFF,TGCGCCAGCAGCCGGGACTCCCCTAATGAGCAGTTCTTC
.,.,TRBJ1-1,TRBV4-2,CASSQTQKMNTEAFF,TGTGCCAGCAGCCAGACGCAGAAAATGAACACTGAAGCTTTCTTT
.,TRBD2,TRBJ2-1,TRBV27,CASSPPGGMVFSEQFF,TGTGCCAGCAGTCCCCCCGGGGGGATGGTTTTTTCTGAGCAGTTCTTC
.,.,TRBJ2-3,TRBV19,CASSIYLGGTDTQYF,TGTGCCAGTAGTATATACCTGGGTGGCACAGATACGCAGTATTTT
.,.,TRBJ2-1,TRBV4-1,CASSQDMVGLARVNEQFF,TGCGCCAGCAGCCAAGATATGGTGGGGCTAGCGCGAGTCAATGAGCAGTTCTTC
.,.,TRBJ1-1,TRBV19,CASASTGYGTEAFF,TGTGCCAGTGCTTCTACAGGGTATGGCACTGAAGCTTTCTTT
.,.,TRBJ2-3,TRBV11-3,CASSPGQISDTQYF,TGTGCCAGCAGCCCCGGACAGATCTCAGATACGCAGTATTTT
.,.,TRBJ2-2,TRBV4-1,CASSKAGSTGELFF,TGCGCCAGCAGCAAGGCAGGGTCCACCGGGGAGCTGTTTTTT
.,TRBD1,TRBJ1-4,TRBV5-1,CASSLGTGGREKLFF,TGCGCCAGCAGCCTGGGGACAGGGGGCCGTGAAAAACTGTTTTTT
.,.,TRBJ2-7,TRBV21-1,CASSKDYEQYF,TGTGCCAGCAGCAAGGACTACGAGCAGTACTTC
.,.,TRBJ1-5,TRBV6-1,CASSELGRMGQPQHF,TGTGCCAGCAGTGAACTAGGTCGGATGGGTCAGCCCCAGCATTTT
.,.,TRBJ2-7,TRBV29-1,CSVGPRNYEQYF,TGCAGCGTTGGCCCACGAAACTACGAGCAGTACTTC
.,.,TRBJ2-3,TRBV6-5,CASSKSGTDTQYF,TGTGCCAGCAGTAAGAGTGGGACAGATACGCAGTATTTT
.,.,TRBJ1-3,TRBV13,CASSFRLTTALSGNTIYF,TGTGCCAGCAGCTTTCGTCTTACTACTGCCCTCTCTGGAAACACCATATATTTT
.,.,TRBJ2-7,TRBV5-4,CASNQRALYEQYF,TGTGCCAGCAATCAGCGGGCACTCTACGAGCAGTACTTC
.,TRBD2,TRBJ2-1,TRBV29-1,CSAETSRSVFNEQFF,TGCAGCGCTGAGACTAGCCGGTCTGTATTCAATGAGCAGTTCTTC
.,TRBD2,TRBJ2-5,TRBV5-1,CASSSTGLAGGALQAQYF,TGCGCCAGCAGCTCGACGGGACTAGCGGGAGGGGCCCTACAGGCCCAGTACTTC
.,.,TRBJ1-5,TRBV21-1,CASSKMFPGTENQPQHF,TGTGCCAGCAGCAAAATGTTTCCCGGGACAGAGAATCAGCCCCAGCATTTT
.,TRBD1,TRBJ2-1,TRBV5-1,CASSWDTGQFNEQFF,TGCGCCAGCAGCTGGGACACGGGACAGTTCAATGAGCAGTTCTTC
.,.,TRBJ2-1,TRBV5-1,CASSLDKGGIDEQFF,TGCGCCAGCAGCTTGGATAAGGGAGGCATCGATGAGCAGTTCTTC
.,.,TRBJ1-3,TRBV5-1,CASSLGQQVLSGNTIYF,TGCGCCAGCAGCCTGGGCCAGCAGGTACTCTCTGGAAACACCATATATTTT
once,.,TRBJ1-5,TRBV19,CAGRQINSNQPQHF,TGTGCCGGAAGACAGATTAATAGCAATCAGCCCCAGCATTTT
.,.,TRBJ1-1,TRBV18,CASSASSNTEAFF,TGTGCCAGCTCGGCAAGTTCGAACACTGAAGCTTTCTTT
once,.,TRBJ1-2,TRBV2,CASSLQGANYGYTF,TGTGCCAGCAGCCTTCAGGGAGCTAACTATGGCTACACCTTC
once,TRBD1,TRBJ1-5,TRBV28,CASSLRTGVGDQPQHF,TGTGCCAGCAGTTTAAGAACAGGGGTTGGGGATCAGCCCCAGCATTTT
.,.,TRBJ2-7,TRBV9,CASSVGEGQYRNYEQYF,TGTGCCAGCAGCGTAGGGGAGGGACAATACCGGAACTACGAGCAGTACTTC
.,.,TRBJ2-1,TRBV5-1,CASSLPGRANEQFF,TGCGCCAGCAGCTTGCCCGGGAGAGCCAATGAGCAGTTCTTC
.,.,TRBJ2-7,TRBV18,CASSPPTLGPYEQYF,TGTGCCAGCTCACCACCGACCCTAGGCCCCTACGAGCAGTACTTC
.,.,TRBJ2-7,TRBV28,CASTQKRPSEQYF,TGTGCCAGCACCCAAAAGCGACCTTCCGAGCAGTACTTC
.,.,TRBJ1-5,TRBV6-5,CASRIDGGAPQHF,TGTGCCAGCAGAATAGACGGAGGGGCGCCCCAGCATTTT
.,.,TRBJ2-1,TRBV7-9,CASSLDMGGWFNEQFF,TGTGCCAGCAGCTTAGACATGGGGGGATGGTTCAATGAGCAGTTCTTC
.,.,TRBJ2-3,TRBV25-1,CASSQITAQYF,TGTGCCAGCAGCCAAATTACGGCGCAGTATTTT
.,.,TRBJ1-4,TRBV15,CATSRDLNEKLFF,TGTGCCACCAGCAGAGACCTGAATGAAAAACTGTTTTTT
.,.,TRBJ1-1,TRBV9,CASSYNIRDTEAFF,TGTGCCAGCAGCTATAACATTCGGGACACTGAAGCTTTCTTT
.,.,TRBJ1-1,TRBV7-6,CASSPNRWTEAFF,TGTGCCAGCAGCCCCAACCGTTGGACTGAAGCTTTCTTT
.,.,TRBJ2-1,TRBV29-1,CSGADHNEQFF,TGCAGCGGGGCTGACCACAATGAGCAGTTCTTC
once,.,TRBJ2-2,TRBV1,CTSSPSETNTGELFF,TGCACCAGCAGCCCGAGCGAGACGAACACCGGGGAGCTGTTTTTT
.,.,TRBJ2-7,TRBV6-1,CASSGSSYEQYF,TGTGCCAGCAGCGGTTCCTCCTACGAGCAGTACTTC
once,.,TRBJ1-2,TRBV6-1,CASSPSRPPYGYTF,TGTGCCAGCAGCCCTAGTAGGCCCCCCTATGGCTACACCTTC